The 26 T cell receptor beta chains listed next were all sequenced from one sample in a study of beta chain features in type 1 diabetes. Since all of the isolated RNA was reverse transcribed, expressed TCRB transcripts were what got sequenced. The table came from immunoSEQ multiplex PCR; TCRdb's copy has only in-frame clones and leaves some out. The sample holds 500,000 to 650,000 clones, under 15% seen once. Antigen specificity for these receptors is unknown. General study findings and limits: Shortening of TCRB CDR3s, moderate but significant, appeared in all four CD4+ subsets of Type 1 diabetes patients.

Sequencing used naive CD4+ T cells from blood. The receptors shown here come from a man aged 25-45 years with type 1 diabetes.

This sequence joins TRBV5-4 and TRBJ2-1; a weak D match, TRBD2 (6 bases). CDR1 and CDR2 from the germline V gene are SGHNT and YYREEE (reference sequence). This CDR3 is 15 amino acids long. The V gene lost 5 bases and the J gene lost 6 bases, with 18 bases spanning the gap. The CDR3 bases are TGTGCCAGCAGTTCCGGGACTCGGTCCGGCAATGAGCAGTTCTTC. Protein: CASSSGTRSGNEQFF. The full variable domain, completed using reference TRBV5-4 and TRBJ2-1, is ETGVTQSPTHLIKTRGQQVTLRCSSQSGHNTVSWYQQALGQGPQFIFQYYREEENGRGNFPPRFSGLQFPNYSSELNVNALELDDSALYLCASSSGTRSGNEQFFGPGTRLTVL.

The sample holds a few counts of this clone. Germline is not matched at one junction end, which may reflect a read error. The chain recombines TRBV18 with TRBJ2-2, with 9 bases lining up with TRBD1. Germline CDR1 and CDR2: KGHSH and LQKENI. There are 16 residues in the CDR3. The CDR3 sequence: CASSPQGAPNTGELFF. CDR3 DNA: TGTGCCAGCTCGCCACAGGGGGCACCGAACACCGGGGAGCTGTTTTTT.

This clone was counted between two and nine times. The J gene is TRBJ1-3, the V gene TRBV30; 8 bases align to TRBD1. The length of the CDR3 is 14 residues. Losses at the gene ends were 3 bases for V and 0 bases for J; bases not matched to a gene: 1. The V gene's germline CDR1 is GTSNPN and CDR2 SVGIG (reference sequence). CDR3 sequence reads: CAWSTGGSGNTIYF. CDR3 sequence (DNA): TGTGCCTGGAGCACAGGGGGCTCTGGAAACACCATATATTTT.

The genes are TRBV6-6 and TRBJ2-7; TRBD1 agrees at 7 bases. This CDR3 has 16 residues. Germline V gene data show CDR1 as MNHNY and CDR2 as SVGAGI (reference sequence). Unmatched junction bases numbered 8, after V lost 0 bases and J lost 3 bases. The CDR3 reads CASSYSYHGTDYEQYF. The CDR3 bases are TGTGCCAGCAGTTACTCATACCACGGGACAGACTACGAGCAGTACTTC.

This clone has a handful of counts. This chain connects TRBV5-6 to TRBJ2-4, with unresolved D. Germline lookup yields CDR1 SGHDT and CDR2 YYEEEE. Trimming took off 0 bases at V and 0 bases at J, with 10 bases between the two ends. This CDR3 is built from 16 residues. The CDR3 DNA sequence: TGTGCCAGCAGCTTGGATCCGATACTAGCCAAAAACATTCAGTACTTC. Translated: CASSLDPILAKNIQYF.

This clone was found a few times. The chain has TRBV23-1 and TRBJ2-7; no clear D gene. TRBV23-1 is flagged as an ORF with uncertain function. V shed 4 bases and J shed 2 bases, with 12 bases lying between them. The CDR3 covers 14 residues. The CDR3 is CASSPRRRTYEQYF. CDR3 coding DNA: TGCGCCAGCAGTCCCAGACGGAGAACCTACGAGCAGTACTTC.

This chain links TRBV7-2 with TRBJ2-2; 8 bases map to TRBD1. The germline V gene encodes CDR1 SGHTA and CDR2 FQGNSA. The CDR3 is made up of 15 amino acids. V lost 4 bases, J lost 0 bases, and 1 base stayed unmatched. CDR3 in DNA: TGTGCCAGCAGCTCGACAGGGGCGAACACCGGGGAGCTGTTTTTT. This encodes CASSSTGANTGELFF.

The V and J genes are TRBV18 and TRBJ1-2; no clear D. Germline CDR1 is KGHSH and CDR2 is LQKENI. The CDR3 covers 13 residues. V lost 6 bases, J lost 4 bases, and 12 bases lay in between. The CDR3 DNA sequence: TGTGCCAGCTCCCCGTCGGAGAGCTATGGCTACACCTTC. This sequence encodes CASSPSESYGYTF.

This clone was counted a few times. The J gene is TRBJ2-3, the V gene TRBV4-1; 12 nucleotides line up with TRBD1. The CDR3 runs 15 residues. Germline trimming cut 4 bases from V and 4 bases from J; bases unmatched to any gene: 3. From germline, CDR1 is MGHRA and CDR2 YSYEKL. For the CDR3, the DNA is TGCGCCAGCAGCCTGGGACAGGGGGCTGCAGATACGCAGTATTTT. This translates into CASSLGQGAADTQYF.

Concerning this clone itself: It is likely a read error, because the conserved phenylalanine at the end of the CDR3 is missing. The chain is built from TRBV18 and TRBJ1-1, with D perhaps matching TRBD1 (5 bases). Germline V gives CDR1 KGHSH, CDR2 LQKENI. V was trimmed by 3 bases and J by 2 bases, leaving 10 bases between them. The CDR3 has 14 residues. The CDR3 sequence: CASSPTDTNTEAFI. The DNA of the CDR3 is TGTGCCAGCTCACCGACGGACACTAACACTGAAGCTTTCATT.

The rearrangement joins TRBV4-2 to TRBJ1-3, with D unresolved. The CDR3 has 16 residues. V lost 4 bases and J 0 bases, leaving 13 bases between the germline ends. The V gene's germline CDR1 is LGHNA and CDR2 YNFKEQ. The CDR3 region has the DNA TGTGCCAGCAGCCCGGCAGGTATGATCTCTGGAAACACCATATATTTT. Translation gives CASSPAGMISGNTIYF.

V is TRBV4-3 and J is TRBJ1-2; a possible D gene is TRBD1 (6 bases). V lost 4 bases and J 0 bases, leaving 21 bases between the germline ends. The length of the CDR3 is 18 residues. Looked up from germline, CDR1 is LGHNA and CDR2 is YSLEER. The CDR3 bases are TGCGCCAGCAGCCCTCAACAGGGTTTTTCTTACACTAACTATGGCTACACCTTC. Translating it yields CASSPQQGFSYTNYGYTF.

CDR3 sequence reads: CSASLASTQYF. DNA for the CDR3: TGCAGTGCTAGCCTCGCCTCTACCCAGTACTTC. This chain links TRBV20-1 with TRBJ2-5; D remains ambiguous. The CDR3 runs 11 residues. Between the trimmed V and J ends, which lost 3 bases and 8 bases, there was a span of 10 bases. CDR1 and CDR2 (germline): DFQATT, SNEGSKA (reference sequence).

The chain recombines TRBV14 with TRBJ2-1, with D maybe TRBD2 (6 bases). Germline V lookup: CDR1 SGHDN, CDR2 FVKESK. This CDR3 contains 15 residues. The germline V and J ends were trimmed by 4 bases and 10 bases, with 20 bases remaining between them. CDR3 sequence: CASSPYEGGEGEQFF. DNA for the CDR3: TGTGCCAGCAGCCCTTATGAGGGCGGGGAAGGAGAGCAGTTCTTC.

The J gene is TRBJ1-1, the V gene TRBV4-2, with D possibly being TRBD1 (5 bases). There are 15 residues in the CDR3. CDR1 LGHNA and CDR2 YNFKEQ come from the germline V gene. V was clipped by 0 bases and J by 6 bases, with 14 bases between them. The CDR3, as DNA: TGTGCCAGCAGCCAAGAGGGCATGCCGGGGGCTGAAGCTTTCTTT. Its protein product is CASSQEGMPGAEAFF.

The chain employs TRBV29-1 and TRBJ1-1; possibly TRBD1 for D (5 bases). The V end was cut by 6 bases, the J end by 0 bases, with 23 bases between. This CDR3 has 17 amino acids. The germline V gene has CDR1 SQVTM and CDR2 ANQGSEA. CDR3 bases: TGCAGCGTCTCAGAGGGGCTAAGAGGGAACATGAACACTGAAGCTTTCTTT. Protein sequence: CSVSEGLRGNMNTEAFF.

The rearrangement links TRBV28 to TRBJ1-6; D uncertain. V shed 7 bases and J shed 5 bases, with 9 bases lying between them. This CDR3 region has 13 residues. CDR1 and CDR2 (germline): MDHEN, SYDVKM. CDR3 sequence: CASKTVHNSPLHF. CDR3 in DNA: TGTGCCAGCAAAACGGTCCATAATTCACCCCTCCACTTT. Combining the CDR3 with reference TRBV28 and TRBJ1-6 gives the whole variable domain DVKVTQSSRYLVKRTGEKVFLECVQDMDHENMFWYRQDPGLGLRLIYFSYDVKMKEKGDIPEGYSVSREKKERFSLILESASTNQTSMYLCASKTVHNSPLHFGNGTRLTVT.

This clone was seen more than once but under ten times. The chain uses TRBV18 and TRBJ2-7; no clear D. Per germline, CDR1 KGHSH and CDR2 LQKENI. The CDR3 is 14 residues long. The V end lost 0 bases, the J end lost 5 bases, and 11 bases lay between the germline ends. CDR3 sequence reads: CASSPPSGGHEQYF. The CDR3 bases are TGTGCCAGCTCACCACCGTCGGGTGGACACGAGCAGTACTTC. Supplemented by reference TRBV18 and TRBJ2-7, the full variable domain reads NAGVMQNPRHLVRRRGQEARLRCSPMKGHSHVYWYRQLPEEGLKFMVYLQKENIIDESGMPKERFSAEFPKEGPSILRIQQVVRGDSAAYFCASSPPSGGHEQYFGPGTRLTVT.

This clone was seen a handful of times. The chain links TRBV5-6 to TRBJ1-5; D unclear. CDR1 and CDR2 from the germline V gene are SGHDT and YYEEEE. CDR3 length equals 16 residues. Trimming took off 3 bases at V and 2 bases at J, with 15 bases between the two ends. DNA for the CDR3: TGTGCCAGCAGCTCTGAGCCTCCAAGGCGCAATCAGCCCCAGCATTTT. Translation: CASSSEPPRRNQPQHF.

This clone was detected only once. The chain is built from TRBV27 and TRBJ1-5; the D is unclear. V was shortened by 6 bases and J by 3 bases, with 15 bases between the two germline ends. The CDR3 has 15 residues. Germline values: CDR1 MNHEY, CDR2 SMNVEV (reference sequence). CDR3 in amino acids: CASRIGGSTNQPQHF. The DNA of the CDR3 is TGTGCCAGCAGAATAGGTGGCAGTACCAATCAGCCCCAGCATTTT.

The chain employs TRBV5-1 and TRBJ2-5; D is ambiguous. Germline CDR1 reads SGHRS; CDR2 reads YFSETQ. V was clipped by 0 bases and J by 0 bases, with 12 bases between them. This CDR3 has 16 amino acids. CDR3 residues: CASSLADSSYQETQYF. As DNA, the CDR3 is TGCGCCAGCAGCTTGGCCGACTCCTCGTACCAAGAGACCCAGTACTTC.

This sequence joins TRBV2 and TRBJ1-1, with unresolved D. Trimming left V 8 bases short and J 1 base short, with 11 bases between. Germline V gene data show CDR1 as SNHLY and CDR2 as FYNNEI. This CDR3 is 13 amino acids long. The CDR3 sequence: CASGNSANTEAFF. Written as DNA, the CDR3 is TGTGCCAGCGGGAATTCAGCGAACACTGAAGCTTTCTTT.

This sequence joins TRBV27 and TRBJ1-3; no firm D call. The CDR3 sequence is 12 residues long. V was cut by 8 bases and J by 3 bases, with 8 bases left in between. Germline loops: CDR1 MNHEY, CDR2 SMNVEV (reference sequence). The CDR3 is CASGRFGNTIYF. For the CDR3, the DNA is TGTGCCAGCGGGAGGTTTGGAAACACCATATATTTT.

As concerns this clone: One end of the junction varies from germline; a read error may be responsible. The chain uses TRBV2 and TRBJ2-1, with TRBD1 matching over 10 bases. This CDR3 has 13 amino acids. CDR1 is SNHLY and CDR2 is FYNNEI in the germline V gene. CDR3 bases: TGTGCCAGCAGGGAAGGGACAGGGGATGAGCAGTTCTTC. Amino acid sequence: CASREGTGDEQFF.

The chain carries TRBV4-2 and TRBJ1-6; tentatively, D is TRBD1 (5 bases). Trimming removed 0 bases at V and 0 bases at J, with 12 bases between. The germline V gene has CDR1 LGHNA and CDR2 YNFKEQ. CDR3 length equals 18 residues. In DNA form, the CDR3 reads TGTGCCAGCAGCCAAGATTCTAAGGGGAGCTCCTATAATTCACCCCTCCACTTT. Its translation: CASSQDSKGSSYNSPLHF.

This clone was counted only a few times. The rearrangement uses TRBV7-2 and TRBJ2-1, with unresolved D. The CDR3 runs to 13 residues. Germline V gene sequence: CDR1 SGHTA, CDR2 FQGNSA. Between the trimmed V and J ends, which lost 1 base and 4 bases, there was a span of 5 bases. The CDR3: CASSLELYNEQFF. In DNA form, the CDR3 reads TGTGCCAGCAGCTTAGAACTGTACAATGAGCAGTTCTTC.